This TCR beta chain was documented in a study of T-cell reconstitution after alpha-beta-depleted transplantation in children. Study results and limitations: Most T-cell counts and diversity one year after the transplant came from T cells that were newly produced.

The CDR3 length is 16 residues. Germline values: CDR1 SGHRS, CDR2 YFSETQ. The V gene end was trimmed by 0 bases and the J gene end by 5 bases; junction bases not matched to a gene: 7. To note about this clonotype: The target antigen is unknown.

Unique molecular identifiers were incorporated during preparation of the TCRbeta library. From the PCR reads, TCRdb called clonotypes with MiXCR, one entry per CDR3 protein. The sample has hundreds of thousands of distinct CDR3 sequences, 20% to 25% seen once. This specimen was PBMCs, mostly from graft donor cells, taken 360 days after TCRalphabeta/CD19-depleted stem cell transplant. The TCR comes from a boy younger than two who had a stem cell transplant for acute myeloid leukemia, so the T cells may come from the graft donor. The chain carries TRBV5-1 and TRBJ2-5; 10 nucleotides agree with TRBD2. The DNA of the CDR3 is TGCGCCAGCAGCTTGGGGCTAGCGGGGGTCTGGGAGACCCAGTACTTC. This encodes CASSLGLAGVWETQYF.